This TCR beta chain originates from a study of PD-1 blockade in mismatch repair-deficient tumors. Study information: Enrolled about 2013-2016, patients had progressing, pretreated mismatch repair-deficient cancers of 12 to 13 types. Regarding the study as a whole: Tumor-resident clones, often absent from pretreatment blood, expanded after pembrolizumab and then contracted.

Some clones are missing from TCRdb's copy, which holds only in-frame ones; the method was immunoSEQ multiplex PCR. The table includes about 17,000 clones, about 87% detected once. For this clone: Its cognate antigen is unknown.

The germline V gene encodes CDR1 LGHNA and CDR2 YNFKEQ. This CDR3 comprises 14 residues. Trimming shortened V by 1 base and J by 4 bases, and 8 bases separated the two germline ends. V is TRBV4-2 and J is TRBJ2-1; D ambiguous. The material sequenced was PBMCs, taken less than 25 weeks after starting pembrolizumab. This clonotype originated in an adult with mismatch repair-deficient cancer. CDR3 region: CASSQATGYNEQFF. The CDR3 coding sequence is TGTGCCAGCAGCCAAGCAACTGGTTACAATGAGCAGTTCTTC.